This T cell receptor beta chain was documented in a study of blood T cell repertoires in COVID-19. Study-level background: Sample material is recorded as cDNA or gDNA derived from T cells, B-cell-depleted T cells, or PBMCs.

With V trimmed by 6 bases and J by 1 base, 13 bases remained unmatched. The CDR3 length is 20 residues. Germline lookup yields CDR1 WSHSY and CDR2 SAAADI. The repertoire was sequenced with immunoSEQ multiplex PCR; TCRdb's copy has only in-frame clones and lacks some. The sample shows some 150,000 clones, around 80% of them seen only once. Cohorts were determined from participant-reported clinical history. The V call is TRBV10-2, the J call TRBJ2-3, with 16 bases fitting TRBD2. Sequencing was done on a sample of PBMCs or T cells enriched from blood (not recorded which). The origin of this receptor is a woman between 45 and 65 years old in a cohort exposed to, infected with or recovered from COVID-19 (not recorded which). The CDR3 region is CASRPTPGLAGGRGTDTQYF. The CDR3 DNA is TGCGCCAGCAGGCCTACTCCGGGACTAGCGGGGGGGCGGGGCACAGATACGCAGTATTTT.